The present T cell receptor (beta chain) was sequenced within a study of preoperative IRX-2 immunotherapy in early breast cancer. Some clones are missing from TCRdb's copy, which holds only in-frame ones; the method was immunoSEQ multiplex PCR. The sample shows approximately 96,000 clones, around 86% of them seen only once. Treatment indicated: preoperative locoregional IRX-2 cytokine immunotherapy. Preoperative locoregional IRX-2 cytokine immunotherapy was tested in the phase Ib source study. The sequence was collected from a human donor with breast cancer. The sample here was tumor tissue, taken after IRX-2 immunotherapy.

The DNA for the CDR3 is TGTGCCAGCAGCTCCCTCCATGGTAGCGGGGGGGTTTTCACCGGGGAGCTGTTTTTT. It codes for CASSSLHGSGGVFTGELFF. The chain uses TRBV11-3 and TRBJ2-2, with 11 bases lining up with TRBD2. CDR1 is SGHNT, CDR2 YENEEA, per germline. The CDR3 consists of 19 residues. Trimming at V came to 4 bases and at J to 4 bases, leaving 14 bases not matched to a gene.